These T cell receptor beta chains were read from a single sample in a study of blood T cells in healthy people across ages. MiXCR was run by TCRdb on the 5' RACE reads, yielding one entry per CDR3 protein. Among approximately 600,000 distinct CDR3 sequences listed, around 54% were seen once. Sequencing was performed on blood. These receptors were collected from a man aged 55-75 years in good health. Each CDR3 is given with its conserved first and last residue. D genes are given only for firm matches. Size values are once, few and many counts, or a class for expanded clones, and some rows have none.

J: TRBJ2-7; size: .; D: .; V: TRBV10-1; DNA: TGCGCCAGCATCGTTGACAGGCCCCGATACTACGAGCAGTACTTC; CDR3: CASIVDRPRYYEQYF
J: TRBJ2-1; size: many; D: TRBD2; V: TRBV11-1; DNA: TGTGCCAGCAGCTTAGCGGGTAGCGGGGGCCAACGGGAGCAGTTCTTC; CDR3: CASSLAGSGGQREQFF
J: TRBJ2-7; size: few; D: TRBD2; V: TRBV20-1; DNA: TGCAGTGCTAGACCTAGCGGGGTTATATACGAGCAGTACTTC; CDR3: CSARPSGVIYEQYF
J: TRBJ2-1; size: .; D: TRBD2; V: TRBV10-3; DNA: TGTGCCATCGCGACGGGGGGGGCCTACAATGAGCAGTTCTTC; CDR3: CAIATGGAYNEQFF
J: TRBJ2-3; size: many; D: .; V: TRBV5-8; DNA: TGTGCCAGCAGACCCTCGGTTACGCAGTATTTT; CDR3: CASRPSVTQYF
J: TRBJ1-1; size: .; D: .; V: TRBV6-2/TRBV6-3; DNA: TGTGCCAGCACCCCGGGCACAGGGAACACTGAAGCTTTCTTT; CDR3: CASTPGTGNTEAFF
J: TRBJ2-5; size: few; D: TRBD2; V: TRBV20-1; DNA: TGCAGTGCCCCCAGCGCTAGCGGGGGTGAGACCCAGTACTTC; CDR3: CSAPSASGGETQYF
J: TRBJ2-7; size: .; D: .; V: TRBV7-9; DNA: TGTGCCAGCAGCCTCCGTTACAGGAGAGGGAACGAGCAGTACTTC; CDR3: CASSLRYRRGNEQYF
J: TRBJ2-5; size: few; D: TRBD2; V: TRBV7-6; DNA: TGTGCCAGCAGCCCCTTGGCTAGCGGGGGGGCAGAGACCCAGTACTTC; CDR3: CASSPLASGGAETQYF
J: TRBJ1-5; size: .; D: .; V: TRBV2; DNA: TGTGCCAGCAGGGCATCGGATCAGCCCCAGCATTTT; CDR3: CASRASDQPQHF
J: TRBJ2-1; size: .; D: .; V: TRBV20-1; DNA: TGCGGTGCTGCGGCGGCCTACAATGAGCAGTTCTTC; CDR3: CGAAAAYNEQFF
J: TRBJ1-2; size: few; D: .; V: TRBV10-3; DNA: TGTGCCATCAGTCCCGTGGGGGGCGGCTACACCTTC; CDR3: CAISPVGGGYTF
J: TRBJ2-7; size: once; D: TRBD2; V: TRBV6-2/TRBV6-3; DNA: TGTGCCAGCAGTCTTGGGCGGGGGACCTCCTACGAGCAGTACTTC; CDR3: CASSLGRGTSYEQYF
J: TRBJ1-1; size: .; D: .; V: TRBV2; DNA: TGTGCCAGCAGTGAAAGTAGGACCTCAGTTGCTTTCTTT; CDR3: CASSESRTSVAFF
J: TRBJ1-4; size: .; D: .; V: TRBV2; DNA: TGTGCCAGCAGCGGACAGTTACAGTTTAATGAAAAACTGTTTTTT; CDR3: CASSGQLQFNEKLFF
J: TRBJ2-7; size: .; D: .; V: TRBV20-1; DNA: TGCAGTGCTAGGGCGTTGGGGCTCACCTACGAGCAGTACTTC; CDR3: CSARALGLTYEQYF